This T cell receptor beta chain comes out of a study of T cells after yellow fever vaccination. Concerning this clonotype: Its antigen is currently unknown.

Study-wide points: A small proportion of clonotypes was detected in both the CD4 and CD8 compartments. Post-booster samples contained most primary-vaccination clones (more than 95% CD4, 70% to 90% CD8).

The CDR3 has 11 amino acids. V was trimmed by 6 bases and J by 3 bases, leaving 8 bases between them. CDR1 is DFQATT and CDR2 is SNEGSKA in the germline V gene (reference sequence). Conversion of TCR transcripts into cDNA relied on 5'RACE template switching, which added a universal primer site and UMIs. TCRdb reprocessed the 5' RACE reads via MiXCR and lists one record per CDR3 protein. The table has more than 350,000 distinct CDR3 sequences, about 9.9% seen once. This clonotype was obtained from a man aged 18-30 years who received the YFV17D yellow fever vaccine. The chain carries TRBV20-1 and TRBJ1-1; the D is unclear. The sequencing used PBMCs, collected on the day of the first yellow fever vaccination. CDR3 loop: CSAYGDTEAFF. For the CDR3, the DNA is TGCAGTGCGTACGGGGACACTGAAGCTTTCTTT.